What follows describes a single T cell receptor beta chain. Antigen unknown. Some clones are missing from TCRdb's copy, which holds only in-frame ones; the method was immunoSEQ multiplex PCR. The sample lists around 40,000 clones; roughly 80% were seen once. These data are taken from a study of memory CD4+ T cells and cytomegalovirus serostatus. Single viable CD3+CD4+CD8-CD45RO+ cells were sorted as the memory CD4+ T cells. CMV serostatus came from serum IgG against pp150, pp28, p38, p52. General observations from the study: Each of approximately 61 CMV-associated TCRbeta sequences occurred in one to five individuals. A US-trained random forest predicted CMV serostatus with median AUC 0.91. Suggested: most of the CMV-linked TCR signature lies in CD4+ memory cells.

The material sequenced was memory CD4+ T cells from blood. The source is an adult in good health and CMV-seronegative.

Here the CDR3 DNA reads TGTGCCAGCAGCCATCCGAGCGGGGGGCACAAAGAGACCCAGTACTTC. This encodes CASSHPSGGHKETQYF. The chain carries TRBV11-1 and TRBJ2-5, with 9 nucleotides matching TRBD2. Germline V gene sequence: CDR1 SGHAT, CDR2 FQDESV (reference sequence). The ends lost 5 bases at V and 3 bases at J; junction bases unmatched: 10. This CDR3 has 16 residues.